One sample yielded the 9 T cell receptor beta chains listed below, sequenced in a study of cytotoxic CD8 clonotypes in ibrutinib-treated CLL. Assay used: immunoSEQ multiplex PCR; TCRdb lists only in-frame clones, some missing. The data contain over 200,000 clones, 70% to 75% of them singletons. The sequencing here drew on PBMCs, taken after 12 months of ibrutinib treatment. These TCRs come from a human donor with chronic lymphocytic leukemia.

The V call is TRBV7-6, the J call TRBJ2-2; TRBD1 matches at 9 bases. CDR3 length: 15 amino acids. The germline V gene encodes CDR1 SGHVS and CDR2 FNYEAQ. Trimming at V came to 5 bases and at J to 4 bases, leaving 5 bases not matched to a gene. The DNA for the CDR3 is TGTGCCAGCAGCAAACAGGGGGCTGGCACCGGGGAGCTGTTTTTT. This codes for CASSKQGAGTGELFF.

As for this clone: This same CDR3 is encoded by further DNA sequences in the sample. The chain uses TRBV5-1 and TRBJ2-7; D may be TRBD1 (6 bases). V lost 0 bases and J 1 base, leaving 8 bases between the germline ends. The CDR3 sequence is 14 residues long. Germline CDR1 and CDR2: SGHRS and YFSETQ. CDR3 region: CASSLGTVSYEQYF. CDR3 in DNA: TGCGCCAGCAGCTTGGGGACAGTATCCTACGAGCAGTACTTC. The entire variable domain, with the rest obtained from reference TRBV5-1 and TRBJ2-7, is as follows: KAGVTQTPRYLIKTRGQQVTLSCSPISGHRSVSWYQQTPGQGLQFLFEYFSETQRNKGNFPGRFSGRQFSNSRSEMNVSTLELGDSALYLCASSLGTVSYEQYFGPGTRLTVT.

CDR3 nucleotides: TGTGCCTGGACGAAACAGGGGATTAGCAATCAGCCCCAGCATTTT. Translating gives CAWTKQGISNQPQHF. The chain couples TRBV30 to TRBJ1-5; TRBD1 matches 7 bases. The V gene end was trimmed by 4 bases and the J gene end by 0 bases; junction bases not matched to a gene: 6. This CDR3 contains 15 residues. CDR1 and CDR2 (germline): GTSNPN, SVGIG (reference sequence).

The chain combines TRBV30 with TRBJ1-1, with D possibly being TRBD1 (5 bases). The CDR3 is 13 residues long. The germline V and J ends were trimmed by 2 bases and 1 base, with 8 bases remaining between them. Germline CDR1 is GTSNPN and CDR2 is SVGIG (reference sequence). The CDR3 nucleotides read TGTGCCTGGAGTCAAGGGGCGAACACTGAAGCTTTCTTT. It translates to CAWSQGANTEAFF.

The chain links TRBV29-1 to TRBJ2-1, with 8 bases lining up with TRBD2. With 5 bases clipped from V and 9 bases from J, the junction kept 15 bases outside the gene matches. The V gene's germline CDR1 is SQVTM and CDR2 ANQGSEA. The CDR3 spans 15 residues. CDR3 sequence reads: CSVSLGGGRRGEQFF. For the CDR3, the DNA is TGCAGCGTTTCCCTAGGTGGCGGGAGGAGGGGTGAGCAGTTCTTC.

The chain is built from TRBV4-2 and TRBJ2-4; maybe TRBD1 (6 bases). Germline V gene data show CDR1 as LGHNA and CDR2 as YNFKEQ. Trimming removed 3 bases at V and 4 bases at J, with 13 bases between. This CDR3 contains 15 residues. The CDR3 sequence is CASSHAYQGKNIQYF. Written as DNA, the CDR3 is TGTGCCAGCAGCCACGCCTATCAGGGGAAAAACATTCAGTACTTC.

This chain links TRBV29-1 with TRBJ2-1; TRBD1 matches 7 bases. Germline lookup yields CDR1 SQVTM and CDR2 ANQGSEA. The trim removed 0 bases at V and 8 bases at J, leaving 16 bases unmatched. CDR3 length equals 17 residues. The CDR3 DNA sequence: TGCAGCGTTGAAGACCACAGGGGACGCACGCCTACCGATGAGCAGTTCTTC. Translating it yields CSVEDHRGRTPTDEQFF.

V usage is TRBV7-2 and J usage is TRBJ1-2, with TRBD1 matching over 7 bases. Germline assignment: CDR1 SGHTA and CDR2 FQGNSA. Germline trimming cut 5 bases from V and 0 bases from J; bases unmatched to any gene: 6. This CDR3 comprises 15 residues. The CDR3, as DNA: TGTGCCAGCAGCCGCCCACAGGGGACTAACTATGGCTACACCTTC. Its protein is CASSRPQGTNYGYTF. The whole variable domain, filled in from reference TRBV7-2 and TRBJ1-2, reads GAGVSQSPSNKVTEKGKDVELRCDPISGHTALYWYRQSLGQGLEFLIYFQGNSAPDKSGLPSDRFSAERTGGSVSTLTIQRTQQEDSAVYLCASSRPQGTNYGYTFGSGTRLTVV.

V usage is TRBV5-1 and J usage is TRBJ2-5; D is unclear. V dropped 0 bases and J dropped 0 bases, with 6 bases sitting between them. CDR3 length: 14 amino acids. Germline V gene sequence: CDR1 SGHRS, CDR2 YFSETQ. The CDR3 DNA sequence: TGCGCCAGCAGCTTGGGAGAGTACCAAGAGACCCAGTACTTC. It specifies CASSLGEYQETQYF.